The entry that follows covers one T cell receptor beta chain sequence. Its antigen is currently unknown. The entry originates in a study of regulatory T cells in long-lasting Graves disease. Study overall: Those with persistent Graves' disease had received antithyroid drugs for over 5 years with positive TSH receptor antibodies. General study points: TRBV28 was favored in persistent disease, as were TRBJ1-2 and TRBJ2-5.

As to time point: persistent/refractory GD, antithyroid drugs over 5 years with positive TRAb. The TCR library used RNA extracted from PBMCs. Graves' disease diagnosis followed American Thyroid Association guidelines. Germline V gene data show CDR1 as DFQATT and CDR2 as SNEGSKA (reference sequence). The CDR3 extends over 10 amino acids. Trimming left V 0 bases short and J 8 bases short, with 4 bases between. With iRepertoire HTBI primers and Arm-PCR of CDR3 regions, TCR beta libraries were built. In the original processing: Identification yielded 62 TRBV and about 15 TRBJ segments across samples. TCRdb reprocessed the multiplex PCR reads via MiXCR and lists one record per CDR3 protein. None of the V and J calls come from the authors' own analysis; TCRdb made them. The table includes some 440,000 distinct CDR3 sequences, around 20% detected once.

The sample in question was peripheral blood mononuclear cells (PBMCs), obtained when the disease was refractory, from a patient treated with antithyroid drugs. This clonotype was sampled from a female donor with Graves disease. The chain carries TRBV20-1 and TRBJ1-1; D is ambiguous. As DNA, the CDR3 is TGCAGTGCTAGAGAATCAGAAGCTTTCTTT. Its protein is CSARESEAFF.